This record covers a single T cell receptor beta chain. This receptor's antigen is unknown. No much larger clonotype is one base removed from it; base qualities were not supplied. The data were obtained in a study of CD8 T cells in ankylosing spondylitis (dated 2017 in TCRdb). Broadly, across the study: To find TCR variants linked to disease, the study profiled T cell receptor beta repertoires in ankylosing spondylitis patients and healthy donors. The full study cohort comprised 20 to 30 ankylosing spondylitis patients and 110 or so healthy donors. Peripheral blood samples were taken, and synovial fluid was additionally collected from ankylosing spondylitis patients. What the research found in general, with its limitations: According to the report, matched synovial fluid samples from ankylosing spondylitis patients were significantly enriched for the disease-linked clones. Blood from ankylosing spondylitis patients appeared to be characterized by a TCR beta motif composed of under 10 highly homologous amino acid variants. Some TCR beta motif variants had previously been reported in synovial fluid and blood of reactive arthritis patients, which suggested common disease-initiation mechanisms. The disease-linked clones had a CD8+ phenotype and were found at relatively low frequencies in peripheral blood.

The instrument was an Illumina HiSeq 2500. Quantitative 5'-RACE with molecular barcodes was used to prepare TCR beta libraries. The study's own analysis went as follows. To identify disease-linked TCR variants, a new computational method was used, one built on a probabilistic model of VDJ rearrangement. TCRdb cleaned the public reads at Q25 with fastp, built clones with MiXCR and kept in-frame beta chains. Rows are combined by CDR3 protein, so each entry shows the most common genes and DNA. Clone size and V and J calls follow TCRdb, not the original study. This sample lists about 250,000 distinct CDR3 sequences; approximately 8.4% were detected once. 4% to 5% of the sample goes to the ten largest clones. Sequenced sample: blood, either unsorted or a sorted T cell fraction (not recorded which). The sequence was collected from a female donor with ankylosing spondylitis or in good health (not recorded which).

CDR3 reads: CSARGGERGMRADTQYF. The nucleotides are TGCAGTGCTAGAGGGGGGGAGCGCGGGATGAGGGCAGATACGCAGTATTTT. In this chain, TRBV20-1 is recombined with TRBJ2-3, with a tentative D gene TRBD2 over 6 matching bases. CDR1 DFQATT and CDR2 SNEGSKA were looked up in the germline V gene (reference sequence). V lost 1 base and J lost 4 bases; the stretch between them is 21 bases long. The CDR3 numbers 17 residues from cysteine through phenylalanine. Left in the record is the CDR3 DNA by itself, 51 bases read in frame from the first base.